The 17 T cell receptor beta chains below all came from one sample that was sequenced in a study of beta chain features in type 1 diabetes. Expressed TCRB transcripts got sequenced, as all isolated RNA was reverse transcribed. Repertoires were generated with immunoSEQ multiplex PCR, while TCRdb's copy carries only in-frame clones and drops some. The sample lists fewer than 650,000 clones; around a sixth were seen once. The specimen sequenced was naive CD4+ T cells from blood. The receptors originated from a man younger than 35 in good health.

Only one count was recorded for this clone. The chain carries TRBV11-2 and TRBJ1-5, with 7 bases identical to TRBD1. Germline CDR1 and CDR2: SGHAT and FQNNGV. V shed 1 base, J shed 3 bases, and the junction held 3 bases outside the gene matches. This CDR3 contains 15 residues. This CDR3 reads CASSLGDRPNQPQHF. DNA for the CDR3: TGTGCCAGCAGCTTAGGGGACAGACCCAATCAGCCCCAGCATTTT.

This clone was seen more than once but under ten times. V and J are TRBV5-6 and TRBJ1-5; D unclear. The germline V gene has CDR1 SGHDT and CDR2 YYEEEE. CDR3 size: 14 residues. V lost 1 base, J lost 3 bases, and 8 bases lay in between. The CDR3: CASSLSGFNQPQHF. The CDR3 DNA follows: TGTGCCAGCAGCTTGTCAGGTTTCAATCAGCCCCAGCATTTT.

There are a few counts of this clone. Other DNA variants within this sample encode the same CDR3. The gene calls are TRBV4-1 and TRBJ2-1; no clear D gene. V was shortened by 1 base and J by 5 bases, with 3 bases between the two germline ends. The CDR3 sequence is 12 residues long. CDR1 is MGHRA and CDR2 is YSYEKL in the germline V gene. This CDR3 is CASSQVNNEQFF. Here the CDR3 DNA reads TGCGCCAGCAGCCAAGTCAACAATGAGCAGTTCTTC.

The chain combines TRBV29-1 with TRBJ2-1; possible D gene TRBD2, 6 bases. The CDR3 contains 16 residues. The ends were cut back, 5 bases at V and 3 bases at J, with 20 bases in the middle. Germline lookup yields CDR1 SQVTM and CDR2 ANQGSEA. The CDR3 sequence: CSVRSGQITIYNEQFF. The CDR3 coding sequence is TGCAGCGTTCGCAGCGGGCAAATCACTATCTACAATGAGCAGTTCTTC.

The chain uses TRBV18 and TRBJ2-7; D might be TRBD1 (6 bases). The germline gives CDR1 KGHSH, CDR2 LQKENI. The V and J ends lost 3 bases and 6 bases respectively, with 9 bases between them. The CDR3 contains 12 residues. The CDR3 sequence is CASSPDSLEQYF. In DNA, the CDR3 is TGTGCCAGCTCACCGGACAGCCTCGAGCAGTACTTC. Complete variable domain (other parts from reference TRBV18 and TRBJ2-7): NAGVMQNPRHLVRRRGQEARLRCSPMKGHSHVYWYRQLPEEGLKFMVYLQKENIIDESGMPKERFSAEFPKEGPSILRIQQVVRGDSAAYFCASSPDSLEQYFGPGTRLTVT.

A few counts support this clone. The chain links TRBV6-5 to TRBJ1-1; D remains ambiguous. The ends were cut back, 5 bases at V and 0 bases at J, with 7 bases in the middle. The CDR3 is made up of 13 amino acids. Germline V gene data show CDR1 as MNHEY and CDR2 as SVGAGI. CDR3: CASSPTLNTEAFF. As DNA, the CDR3 is TGTGCCAGCAGTCCGACACTGAACACTGAAGCTTTCTTT.

The CDR3: CASSLAGSGYNEQFF. The CDR3 nucleotides are TGTGCCAGCAGCTTAGCCGGGAGTGGGTACAATGAGCAGTTCTTC. This chain uses TRBV7-9 with TRBJ2-1; tentative D call: TRBD2 (6 bases). V lost 0 bases, J lost 4 bases, and 10 bases lay in between. Germline V gene sequence: CDR1 SEHNR, CDR2 FQNEAQ (reference sequence). The CDR3 is 15 amino acids.

This clone was seen a few times. The V call is TRBV30, the J call TRBJ1-2, with TRBD1 identical over 9 bases. After removal of 7 bases from V and 2 bases from J, the junction contained 5 bases not matched to a gene. This CDR3 is 13 amino acids long. The germline gives CDR1 GTSNPN, CDR2 SVGIG (reference sequence). Here the CDR3 DNA reads TGTGCCTACACAGGGGGCCAGAACTATGGCTACACCTTC. Amino acids: CAYTGGQNYGYTF. Full variable domain (rest looked up from reference TRBV30 and TRBJ1-2): SQTIHQWPATLVQPVGSPLSLECTVEGTSNPNLYWYRQAAGRGLQLLFYSVGIGQISSEVPQNLSASRPQDRQFILSSKKLLLSDSGFYLCAYTGGQNYGYTFGSGTRLTVV.

V and J are TRBV2 and TRBJ1-2; tentatively, D is TRBD1 (6 bases). CDR1 is SNHLY and CDR2 is FYNNEI in the germline V gene. V lost 1 base to trimming and J lost 1 base, with 13 bases between them. CDR3 length: 16 amino acids. The CDR3 region has the DNA TGTGCCAGCAGTGAAGACCAGGGACATTTTAACTATGGCTACACCTTC. This gives the protein CASSEDQGHFNYGYTF.

The sample holds a few counts of this clone. V usage is TRBV5-1 and J usage is TRBJ2-5; D not resolved. Trimming took off 5 bases at V and 4 bases at J, with 15 bases between the two ends. The CDR3 runs 14 residues. Per germline, CDR1 SGHRS and CDR2 YFSETQ. CDR3 nucleotide sequence: TGCGCCAGCAGTAAATACAGACTCGGAGAGACCCAGTACTTC. Translated: CASSKYRLGETQYF.

This clone was recorded a few times. This chain joins TRBV27 and TRBJ2-7; D is possibly TRBD2 (6 bases). Germline CDR1 MNHEY, CDR2 SMNVEV (reference sequence). This CDR3 has 14 amino acids. With 3 bases removed from V and 6 bases from J, the gap between germline ends came to 15 bases. The CDR3 sequence: CASSFGSGTGEQYF. The CDR3 region has the DNA TGTGCCAGCAGTTTCGGGTCAGGGACTGGCGAGCAGTACTTC.

In DNA form, the CDR3 reads TGTGCCAGCAGCGTATCCGGGACAGTCCTAGGGCCCCAGCATTTT. It translates to CASSVSGTVLGPQHF. V and J are TRBV9 and TRBJ1-5, with 7 bases lining up with TRBD1. V was clipped by 1 base and J by 9 bases; unmatched bases: 10. The V gene's germline CDR1 is SGDLS and CDR2 YYNGEE. The CDR3 is made up of 15 amino acids.

This clone was picked up a small number of times. V is TRBV4-3 and J is TRBJ2-1; 8 nucleotides agree with TRBD2. The V gene end was trimmed by 0 bases and the J gene end by 10 bases; junction bases not matched to a gene: 11. The germline CDR1 and CDR2 sequences are LGHNA and YSLEER. CDR3 size: 16 residues. Written as DNA, the CDR3 is TGCGCCAGCAGCCAAGATCAGGGACTAGAGAGGGGCGAGCAGTTCTTC. This translates into CASSQDQGLERGEQFF.

This clone was recorded a few times. V gene TRBV6-1 combines with J gene TRBJ2-5; D gene ambiguous. Germline CDR1 and CDR2: MNHNS and SASEGT. This CDR3 is 12 amino acids long. Between the trimmed V and J ends, which lost 6 bases and 2 bases, there was a span of 7 bases. The CDR3 region has the DNA TGTGCCAGCAGGGCAGCACAAGAGACCCAGTACTTC. Translated, it gives CASRAAQETQYF.

This chain joins TRBV9 and TRBJ2-7, with D tentatively TRBD1 (6 bases). CDR1 SGDLS and CDR2 YYNGEE come from the germline V gene. V lost 0 bases, J lost 4 bases, and 8 bases lay in between. CDR3 size: 13 residues. CDR3 residues: CASSVGDTYEQYF. CDR3 coding DNA: TGTGCCAGCAGCGTAGGGGACACTTACGAGCAGTACTTC. The full variable domain, rest sourced from reference TRBV9 and TRBJ2-7, is DSGVTQTPKHLITATGQRVTLRCSPRSGDLSVYWYQQSLDQGLQFLIQYYNGEERAKGNILERFSAQQFPDLHSELNLSSLELGDSALYFCASSVGDTYEQYFGPGTRLTVT.

This clone was detected only a few times. The V gene is TRBV18, the J gene TRBJ2-2, with a tentative D call TRBD1 (5 bases). Per germline, CDR1 KGHSH and CDR2 LQKENI. CDR3 length: 13 amino acids. Deletions cut 2 bases from V and 5 bases from J, with 6 bases between. The CDR3: CASSPRGTGELFF. The CDR3 coding sequence is TGTGCCAGCTCACCAAGGGGTACCGGGGAGCTGTTTTTT.

The table lists this clone with a few counts. V usage is TRBV18 and J usage is TRBJ2-3, with D unresolved. CDR1 is KGHSH, CDR2 LQKENI, per germline. This CDR3 comprises 16 residues. Trimming cost V 2 bases and J 0 bases, with 12 bases left between them. CDR3 sequence (DNA): TGTGCCAGCTCACCAATCAGACACCTAAGCACAGATACGCAGTATTTT. Translated, it gives CASSPIRHLSTDTQYF.